Below, one TCR beta chain is given with its context. Its target antigen remains unknown. Base qualities are not provided; no much larger clone lies one nucleotide away. This sample stems from a study of blood T cells in healthy people across ages (dated by TCRdb to 2014 to 2015). Looking at the study overall: Template switching captured roughly one uniquely barcoded TCR beta cDNA molecule per two T cells in model experiments. The study analyzed two additional independent replicas of 1 million unique cDNA reads from the same blood draw for two donors, one aged 18 to 30 and one aged 80 or older. Age-related changes in TCR beta repertoire diversity were measured in the study by deep sequencing normalized with unique cDNA molecular identifiers. The donors were divided into four age groups: young (average roughly 17 years), middle-aged (about 41), aged (around 59) and long-lived (82). To avoid experimental bias, donors of different ages were randomly spread across the sequencing lanes.

General findings and caveats noted by the study authors: A strong correlation was found between observed TCR beta diversity and the percentage of naive T cells measured by flow cytometry. Because donor CMV infection status was unknown, age-related changes in expanded clonotypes were potentially confounded. As age increased, observed TCR beta diversity per million T cells dropped in a roughly linear way, and a significant reduction was already evident by age 40. Total diversity estimates from one million sequenced T cells were considered lower bounds and underestimates. Compared with the aged group, the long-lived group had more naive CD4+ T cells, fewer expanded clones and increased TCR diversity, suggesting age selection. Because profiling used bulk unsorted PBMCs, naive and antigen-experienced compartments could not be compared conclusively.

Library creation used 5' RACE. TCRdb records Illumina HiSeq 2500 as the sequencer. A second PCR of roughly 7 to 11 cycles was performed with a sample-barcoded 5' primer and a J-beta primer mix. A unique molecular identifier was introduced onto each TCR beta cDNA molecule by a template-switch 5' adaptor carrying 12 random nucleotides. At least 2.5 million CDR3-containing paired-end reads were obtained from each sample. First-strand cDNA was synthesized from all RNA with the Mint cDNA synthesis kit, primed by a TRBC-specific oligonucleotide. Following uracil-DNA glycosylase treatment, all cDNA underwent a first 18-cycle PCR with the universal primers M1SS and BC2_uni_R. In the paper's pipeline: For normalization, 1 million high-quality reads were randomly selected from each sample, with every read carrying a distinct molecular identifier. Reads with shared molecular identifiers were discarded instead of being binned into consensus sequences. MiTCR, run with a Q25 quality threshold and the strictest error-elimination algorithm, handled CDR3 identification, clonotype clustering and error correction. A nonparametric unseen species model with Euler transformation was used to estimate a lower bound on total TCR beta diversity. TCRdb ran its own pipeline on the public reads, namely fastp trimming at Q25 and MiXCR clone calling, and kept in-frame beta chains. A single entry per CDR3 protein holds the most common genes and DNA from its merged rows. TCRdb, rather than the study authors, made the V and J calls. The sample data list approximately 830,000 distinct CDR3 sequences, and around two thirds of these were observed just once. Around 30% of the sample rests with the top ten.

Donors were around 37 systemically healthy Caucasian individuals from Russia aged roughly 6 to 95 years. Ten milliliters of peripheral blood were drawn from each donor into EDTA-treated Vacutainer tubes. Ficoll-Paque density-gradient centrifugation was used to isolate PBMCs, with at least 7 million per sample. Total RNA, at least 5 micrograms per sample, was extracted from PBMCs with Trizol reagent. For every donor, flow cytometry on a PBMC aliquot measured the percentage of naive CD45RAhigh/CD27high T cells. The germline V gene (reference sequence) supplies CDR1 DFQATT and CDR2 SNEGSKA. From its cysteine to its phenylalanine, the CDR3 spans 14 amino acids. Solely the CDR3 DNA is kept, with 42 bases framed from the first base. Germline trimming amounts to 6 bases on V and 2 bases on J, with 7 as the count of junction bases outside the gene matches.

Sequencing input: blood. This clonotype originated in a man aged 30-40 years in good health. The V gene is TRBV20-1 and the J gene is TRBJ2-3, and TRBD1 aligns with 8 junction nucleotides. Here is the DNA: TGCAGTGCAACGGACAGGGTGGCCACAGATACGCAGTATTTT. Its protein is CSATDRVATDTQYF.